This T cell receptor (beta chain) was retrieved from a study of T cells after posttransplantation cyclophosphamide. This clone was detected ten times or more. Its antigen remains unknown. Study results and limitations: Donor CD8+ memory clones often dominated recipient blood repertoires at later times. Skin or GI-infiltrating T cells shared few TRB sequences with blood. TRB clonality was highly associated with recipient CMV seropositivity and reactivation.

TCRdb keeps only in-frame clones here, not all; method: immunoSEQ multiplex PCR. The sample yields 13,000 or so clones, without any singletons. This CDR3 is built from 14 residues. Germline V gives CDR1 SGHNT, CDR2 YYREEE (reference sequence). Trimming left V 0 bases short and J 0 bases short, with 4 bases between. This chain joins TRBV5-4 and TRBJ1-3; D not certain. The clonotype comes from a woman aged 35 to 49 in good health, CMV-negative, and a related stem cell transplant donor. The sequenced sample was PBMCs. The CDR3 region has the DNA TGTGCCAGCAGCTTGGACGGCTCTGGAAACACCATATATTTT. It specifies CASSLDGSGNTIYF.